A single sample is the source of the 7 T cell receptor beta chains below, sequenced in a study of cytomegalovirus exposure and HLA in healthy donors. It was with 60 Vbeta and 13 Jbeta primers that the PCR ran. Produced via immunoSEQ multiplex PCR; TCRdb's table is partial and in-frame only. The table shows around 150,000 clones, with about 85% occurring only once. Sequenced input: PBMCs. The receptors derive from a man aged 18 to 29 in good health and CMV-seropositive.

V and J are TRBV19 and TRBJ2-7; perhaps TRBD2 as D (5 bases). Germline V gene sequence: CDR1 LNHDA, CDR2 SQIVND (reference sequence). The CDR3 consists of 14 residues. V was cut by 0 bases and J by 2 bases, with 8 bases left in between. This chain's CDR3 is CASSIEEGPYEQYF. In DNA, the CDR3 is TGTGCCAGTAGTATAGAAGAGGGCCCCTACGAGCAGTACTTC. Complete variable domain (other parts from reference TRBV19 and TRBJ2-7): DGGITQSPKYLFRKEGQNVTLSCEQNLNHDAMYWYRQDPGQGLRLIYYSQIVNDFQKGDIAEGYSVSREKKESFPLTVTSAQKNPTAFYLCASSIEEGPYEQYFGPGTRLTVT.

The rearrangement uses TRBV15 and TRBJ1-4; TRBD1 agrees at 11 bases. V gave up 1 base and J gave up 13 bases; unmatched junction bases: 8. Germline assignment: CDR1 LNHNV and CDR2 YYDKDF (reference sequence). CDR3 length: 15 amino acids. CDR3 bases: TGTGCCACCAGCAGAGGGACAGGGGGCCTTGCGGGACTGTTTTTT. It encodes CATSRGTGGLAGLFF.

The chain combines TRBV11-2 with TRBJ1-2; TRBD1 agrees at 8 bases. The CDR3 contains 18 residues. The trim removed 2 bases at V and 3 bases at J, leaving 14 bases unmatched. The germline V gene encodes CDR1 SGHAT and CDR2 FQNNGV. In DNA form, the CDR3 reads TGTGCCAGCAGCTTAAGTCGCGTCGCAGGGGGCAATGACTATGGCTACACCTTC. It specifies CASSLSRVAGGNDYGYTF.

This clone was counted between two and nine times. This rearrangement joins TRBV15 to TRBJ1-2; D uncertain. The CDR3 covers 12 residues. The germline V gene has CDR1 LNHNV and CDR2 YYDKDF (reference sequence). V lost 3 bases to trimming and J lost 8 bases, with 10 bases between them. The CDR3 DNA reads as TGTGCCACCAGCAGGAGTTTAGCCGGCTACACCTTC. It specifies CATSRSLAGYTF.

The rearrangement links TRBV18 to TRBJ1-1; D remains unclear. Germline loops: CDR1 KGHSH, CDR2 LQKENI. This CDR3 is 12 amino acids long. V dropped 10 bases and J dropped 3 bases, with 12 bases sitting between them. The CDR3 nucleotides read TGTGCCACCTCCCGCGGCTACACTGAAGCTTTCTTT. Protein: CATSRGYTEAFF.

The gene calls are TRBV7-3 and TRBJ2-3, with 15 bases lining up with TRBD2. The germline V gene has CDR1 SGHTA and CDR2 FQGTGA. V lost 5 bases to trimming and J lost 4 bases; unmatched junction nucleotides: 7. The CDR3 covers 17 residues. The CDR3 is CASSQGTSGGSADTQYF. The CDR3 DNA reads as TGTGCCAGCAGCCAAGGGACTAGCGGGGGGAGCGCAGATACGCAGTATTTT.

This chain uses TRBV5-7 with TRBJ2-1, with D possibly being TRBD1 (6 bases). TRBV5-7 is flagged as an ORF with uncertain function. This CDR3 is 17 amino acids long. V gave up 1 base and J gave up 4 bases, with 18 bases separating them. In DNA, the CDR3 is TGTGCCAGCAGCTTGCTCTGTGGTGGACAGCAATACAATGAGCAGTTCTTC. Amino acids: CASSLLCGGQQYNEQFF.